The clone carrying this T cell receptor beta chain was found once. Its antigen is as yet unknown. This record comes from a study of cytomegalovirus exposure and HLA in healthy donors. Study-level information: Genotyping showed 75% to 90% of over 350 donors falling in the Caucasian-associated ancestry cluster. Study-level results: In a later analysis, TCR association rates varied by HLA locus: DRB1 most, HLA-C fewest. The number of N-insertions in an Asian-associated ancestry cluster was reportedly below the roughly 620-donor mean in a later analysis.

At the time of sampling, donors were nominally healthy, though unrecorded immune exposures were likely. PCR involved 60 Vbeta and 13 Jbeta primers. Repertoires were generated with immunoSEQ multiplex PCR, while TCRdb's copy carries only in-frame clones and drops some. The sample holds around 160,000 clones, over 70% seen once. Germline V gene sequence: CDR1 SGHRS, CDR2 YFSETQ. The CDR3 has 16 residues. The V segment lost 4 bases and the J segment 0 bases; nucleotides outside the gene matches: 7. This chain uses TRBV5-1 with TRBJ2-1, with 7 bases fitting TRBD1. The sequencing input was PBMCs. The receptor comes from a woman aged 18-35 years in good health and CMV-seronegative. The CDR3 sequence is CASSAAGTASYNEQFF. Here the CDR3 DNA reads TGCGCCAGCAGCGCTGCCGGGACAGCCTCCTACAATGAGCAGTTCTTC.